This entry is about one TCR beta chain. Its antigen is unknown. Per-base qualities were not stored, and no clone one base away is much larger. For CDR1 and CDR2, the germline V gene lists SGHDT and YYEEEE. V lost 0 bases and J lost 7 bases, and the count of bases not matched to a germline gene is 9. The CDR3 spans 16 residues, from the cysteine through the phenylalanine. Left in the record is the CDR3 DNA by itself, 48 bases read in frame from the first base. The data were taken from a study of T cells and copy number aberrations in small-cell lung cancer (dated by TCRdb to the early 2020s). Concerning the study at large: TCR repertoire sequencing was paired with whole-exome sequencing of the same tumor regions to relate T cell metrics to mutations and copy number aberrations. Tumor TCR data existed for about 17 patients, and some 14 patients had TCR data from both tumor tissue and normal tissue.

The immunoSEQ hsTCRB Kit was used with multiplexed V- and J-gene primers to amplify TCR-beta CDR3 regions from genomic DNA. Unique DNA barcodes were added in a second PCR, and the samples were pooled together with one negative control and one positive control. Sequencing of the pooled TCR-beta libraries was performed on an Illumina MiSeq using a 150-cycle paired-end protocol. In the source study's methods: Adaptive Biotechnologies processed the raw sequencing data and produced a report containing normalized, annotated TCR-beta repertoires. To compute T-cell density, TCR-beta templates were normalized to usable DNA, with usable DNA estimated through amplification of housekeeping genes. Richness counted unique rearrangements, and clonality was defined as 1 minus Pielou's evenness. What TCRdb holds here is the immuneACCESS table cut down to in-frame rearrangements. Part of the clones is not present; checked against another copy, under half of the missing clones reflect an unresolved V gene, and the others are unexplained. From that table come the V and J calls and clone size; the DNA was used to work out D and trimming. The sample profile shows more than 9,000 clones; almost 80% of them were found once. The ten largest clones capture about a third of the sample.

General study outcomes and caveats: Tumors had lower T-cell density, richness and clonality than adjacent lung tissue, but the difference in density was not significant. Every specimen was formalin-fixed paraffin-embedded tissue, a material known to introduce sequencing artifacts. The study was limited by a small sample size because surgical resection is uncommon in small-cell lung cancer, and the findings require validation.

Donors were patients with limited-stage small-cell lung cancer who underwent surgical resection in Hangzhou, China, between about 2007 and 2021. Every donor underwent upfront surgery with no preoperative chemotherapy or radiotherapy, and no donor received immunotherapy either before or after surgery. Each of the 20 or so patients in the sequenced cohort was a smoker or a heavy second-hand smoker. Adjacent normal lung was taken at least 2 cm away from the tumor margin, and two pathologists confirmed by morphology that the adjacent normal lung was free of malignant cells. To characterize heterogeneity of the T cell repertoire, the study applied multi-region TCR-beta sequencing to resected limited-stage small-cell lung cancers and to tumor-adjacent lung tissue. The AllPrep DNA/RNA FFPE Kit (Qiagen) was used to extract genomic DNA from FFPE tissue.

The chain was built from TRBV5-6 and TRBJ2-5, with 10 bases matching TRBD2. The sample comprised normal tissue next to the tumor. The receptor was isolated from a man in his sixties with small cell lung cancer. At the DNA level, the sequence is TGTGCCAGCAGCTTGGATGCGGGACTAGCGAGAGGGACCCAGTACTTC. This translates into CASSLDAGLARGTQYF.